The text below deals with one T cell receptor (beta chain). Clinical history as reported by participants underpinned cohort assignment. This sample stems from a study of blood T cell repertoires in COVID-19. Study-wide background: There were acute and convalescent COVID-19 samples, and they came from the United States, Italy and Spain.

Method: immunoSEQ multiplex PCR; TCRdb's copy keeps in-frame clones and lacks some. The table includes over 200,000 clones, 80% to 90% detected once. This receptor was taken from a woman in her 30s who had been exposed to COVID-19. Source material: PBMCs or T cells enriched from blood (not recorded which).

CDR3 DNA sequence: TGTGCCAGTAGAGAGACAGGGCAGGGGTATGGCTACACCTTC. It yields the protein CASRETGQGYGYTF. The chain couples TRBV19 to TRBJ1-2; 7 positions match TRBD1. This CDR3 is built from 14 residues. J was trimmed by 5 bases and V by 6 bases; bases with no gene match: 9. Germline assignment: CDR1 LNHDA and CDR2 SQIVND (reference sequence).